Below are 12 T cell receptor beta chains sequenced from a single sample in a study of blood T cell repertoires in COVID-19. This table comes from immunoSEQ multiplex PCR, and its TCRdb copy is limited to in-frame clones, with some not included. The table lists 100,000 or so clones, approximately 85% of them singletons, with 8.5% to 10% in the top ten. The sample was peripheral blood. All receptors derive from a man in his forties with active or convalescent COVID-19.

The rearrangement joins TRBV9 to TRBJ2-3; D gene unclear. The CDR3 totals 12 residues. Germline V gene data show CDR1 as SGDLS and CDR2 as YYNGEE. Trimming took 2 bases from V and 3 from J, leaving 4 bases between them. The CDR3 DNA reads as TGTGCCAGCAGCGTTATGACAGATACGCAGTATTTT. Encoded protein: CASSVMTDTQYF.

The J gene is TRBJ2-3, the V gene TRBV13, with 9 bases that match TRBD2. The V gene end was trimmed by 2 bases and the J gene end by 4 bases; junction bases not matched to a gene: 4. The CDR3 loop spans 15 amino acids. Germline V gene sequence: CDR1 PRHDT, CDR2 FYEKMQ (reference sequence). The CDR3 protein is CASSLSGGTSDTQYF. CDR3 sequence (DNA): TGTGCCAGCAGCTTAAGCGGGGGGACCTCAGATACGCAGTATTTT. Drawing the rest from reference TRBV13 and TRBJ2-3, the complete variable domain is AAGVIQSPRHLIKEKRETATLKCYPIPRHDTVYWYQQGPGQDPQFLISFYEKMQSDKGSIPDRFSAQQFSDYHSELNMSSLELGDSALYFCASSLSGGTSDTQYFGPGTRLTVL.

V gene TRBV6-1 combines with J gene TRBJ2-1; TRBD2 agrees at 8 bases. Germline CDR1 reads MNHNS; CDR2 reads SASEGT. The CDR3 is 15 amino acids. Trimming at V came to 3 bases and at J to 0 bases, leaving 1 base not matched to a gene. The CDR3 region is CASSEGLDSYNEQFF. CDR3 coding DNA: TGTGCCAGCAGTGAGGGACTAGACTCCTACAATGAGCAGTTCTTC.

The chain's CDR3 is CASSAANTGELFF. The CDR3 nucleotides are TGTGCCAGCAGCGCAGCGAACACCGGGGAGCTGTTTTTT. This chain uses TRBV9 with TRBJ2-2; D unclear. CDR1 is SGDLS, CDR2 YYNGEE, per germline. Trimming removed 3 bases from V and 0 bases from J, with 3 bases in between. The CDR3 covers 13 residues.

This clone appeared a few times. V and J are TRBV19 and TRBJ2-7; 11 positions match TRBD2. From germline, CDR1 is LNHDA and CDR2 SQIVND (reference sequence). The V segment lost 1 base and the J segment 3 bases; nucleotides outside the gene matches: 2. The CDR3 is 15 amino acids. DNA of the CDR3: TGTGCCAGTAGTATAGTAGCGGGGGGGCACTACGAGCAGTACTTC. It is translated as CASSIVAGGHYEQYF. The whole variable domain, remainder taken from reference TRBV19 and TRBJ2-7, is DGGITQSPKYLFRKEGQNVTLSCEQNLNHDAMYWYRQDPGQGLRLIYYSQIVNDFQKGDIAEGYSVSREKKESFPLTVTSAQKNPTAFYLCASSIVAGGHYEQYFGPGTRLTVT.

CDR3 bases: TGTGCCAGTAGCCCCGGACAGACTAGCAATCAGCCCCAGCATTTT. Its protein is CASSPGQTSNQPQHF. V usage is TRBV19 and J usage is TRBJ1-5; D may be TRBD1 (6 bases). V lost 6 bases and J lost 0, with 12 bases in between. The CDR3 extends over 15 amino acids. Germline-derived CDR1 and CDR2 are LNHDA and SQIVND (reference sequence).

V usage is TRBV27 and J usage is TRBJ1-5; D is uncertain. Germline V gene lookup returns CDR1 MNHEY and CDR2 SMNVEV (reference sequence). This CDR3 has 15 amino acids. The ends were cut back, 4 bases at V and 0 bases at J, with 10 bases in the middle. The DNA for the CDR3 is TGTGCCAGCAGTTCAGACGGGAATAGCAATCAGCCCCAGCATTTT. This translates into CASSSDGNSNQPQHF.

As regards this clone: Relative to the germline gene, one junction end is altered; a read error may explain this. The chain couples TRBV27 to TRBJ2-2; TRBD2 agrees at 9 bases. The CDR3 consists of 16 residues. The germline gives CDR1 MNHEY, CDR2 SMNVEV (reference sequence). CDR3 sequence reads: CASGFLAGANTGELFF. CDR3 nucleotides: TGTGCCAGCGGTTTTTTAGCGGGGGCGAACACCGGGGAGCTGTTTTTT.

This chain uses TRBV19 with TRBJ1-4, with D possibly TRBD1 on 6 matching bases. This CDR3 is built from 13 residues. Germline lookup yields CDR1 LNHDA and CDR2 SQIVND (reference sequence). V lost 4 bases, J lost 8 bases, and 11 bases lay in between. The CDR3 is CASSKQGGEKLFF. In nucleotides, the CDR3 is TGTGCCAGTAGTAAACAGGGTGGAGAAAAACTGTTTTTT.

The V call is TRBV7-2, the J call TRBJ1-3; D remains unclear. Germline CDR1 and CDR2: SGHTA and FQGNSA. Trimming removed 4 bases at V and 4 bases at J, with 14 bases between. The CDR3 totals 15 residues. CDR3: CASSSSGSQGNTIYF. In nucleotides, the CDR3 is TGTGCCAGCAGCTCTTCAGGCAGTCAGGGAAACACCATATATTTT. Complete variable domain (other parts from reference TRBV7-2 and TRBJ1-3): GAGVSQSPSNKVTEKGKDVELRCDPISGHTALYWYRQSLGQGLEFLIYFQGNSAPDKSGLPSDRFSAERTGGSVSTLTIQRTQQEDSAVYLCASSSSGSQGNTIYFGEGSWLTVV.

The chain has TRBV19 and TRBJ1-5, with TRBD1 matching over 7 bases. V trimming: 3 bases; J trimming: 6 bases; junction bases outside the gene matches: 5. Looked up from germline, CDR1 is LNHDA and CDR2 is SQIVND (reference sequence). The CDR3 covers 14 residues. As DNA, the CDR3 is TGTGCCAGTAGTATGGGTACAGGGGCTCAGCCCCAGCATTTT. It is translated as CASSMGTGAQPQHF.

This clone was recorded only once. The chain has TRBV6-5 and TRBJ1-2; D is possibly TRBD1 (6 bases). Germline CDR1 is MNHEY and CDR2 is SVGAGI. The ends were cut back, 8 bases at V and 7 bases at J, with 11 bases in the middle. This CDR3 contains 11 residues. The CDR3 reads CASVGARGYTF. The CDR3 nucleotides read TGTGCCAGCGTGGGGGCGCGTGGCTACACCTTC.